The clone carrying this T cell receptor (beta chain) has a handful of counts. This specimen belongs to a study of control samples from healthy donors and cancer patients. From germline, CDR1 is LNHDA and CDR2 SQIVND (reference sequence). Trimming took off 0 bases at V and 5 bases at J, with 10 bases between the two ends. The CDR3 is made up of 14 amino acids. Libraries were prepared by immunoSEQ multiplex PCR; TCRdb keeps only in-frame clonotypes and omits some of them. The sample lists 100,000 to 150,000 clones, about nine tenths occurring once. Sequences were obtained from blood. This clonotype was sampled from a man in his forties in good health. The chain combines TRBV19 with TRBJ1-1; D possibly corresponds to TRBD1 (5 bases). In nucleotides, the CDR3 is TGTGCCAGTAGTATAGAGGGGCGGTGGACTGAAGCTTTCTTT. Protein product: CASSIEGRWTEAFF.